Sequencing of this T cell receptor (beta chain) was carried out in a study of human T cells and chemical hapten exposure. The study's findings and limits: Compared with pre-sensitization or healthy control sets, expanded TCRs clustered more. There was alopecia in the donors, so their immune response may differ from that of healthy people.

One entry per CDR3 protein results from TCRdb running MiXCR on the RACE reads. The table records around 260,000 distinct CDR3 sequences, 7.5% to 10% of them present only once. With regard to this clonotype: What it binds is unknown.

Time point given: pre-sensitization, week 0. Treatment given: therapeutic diphenylcyclopropenone sensitization with weekly scalp DPC. Blood draws came before every patch-test application. The sequence was obtained from a woman aged 40-49 years with alopecia areata. Some clones in this sample may be carry-over from other donors' samples. The starting material was whole blood, obtained in connection with sensitization to the hapten diphenylcyclopropenone (DPC).

The CDR3 nucleotides read TGTGCCAGCTCAGCTAGCGGGAGGGCCCCAGAGACCCAGTACTTC. Translation: CASSASGRAPETQYF. The J gene is TRBJ2-5, the V gene TRBV18; 12 bases match TRBD2. Looked up from germline, CDR1 is KGHSH and CDR2 is LQKENI. V trimming: 5 bases; J trimming: 4 bases; junction bases outside the gene matches: 5. The CDR3 runs to 15 residues.